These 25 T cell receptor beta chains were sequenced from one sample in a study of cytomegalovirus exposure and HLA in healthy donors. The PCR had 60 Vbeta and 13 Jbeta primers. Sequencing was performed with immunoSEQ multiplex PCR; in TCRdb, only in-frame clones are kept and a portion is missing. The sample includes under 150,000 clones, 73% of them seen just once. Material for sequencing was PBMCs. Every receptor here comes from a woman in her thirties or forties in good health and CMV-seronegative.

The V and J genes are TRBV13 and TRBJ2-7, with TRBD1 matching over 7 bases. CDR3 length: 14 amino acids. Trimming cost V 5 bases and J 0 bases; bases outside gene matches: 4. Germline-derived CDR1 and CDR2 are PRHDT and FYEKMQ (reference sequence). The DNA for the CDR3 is TGTGCCAGCAGCCAGGGACAGAGCTCCTACGAGCAGTACTTC. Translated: CASSQGQSSYEQYF.

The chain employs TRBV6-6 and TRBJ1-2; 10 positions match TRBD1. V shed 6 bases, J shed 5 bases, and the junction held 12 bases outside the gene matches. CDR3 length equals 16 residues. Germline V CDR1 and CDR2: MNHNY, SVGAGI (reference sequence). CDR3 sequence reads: CASRREGQGTWYGYTF. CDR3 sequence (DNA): TGTGCCAGCAGACGCGAGGGACAGGGGACTTGGTATGGCTACACCTTC.

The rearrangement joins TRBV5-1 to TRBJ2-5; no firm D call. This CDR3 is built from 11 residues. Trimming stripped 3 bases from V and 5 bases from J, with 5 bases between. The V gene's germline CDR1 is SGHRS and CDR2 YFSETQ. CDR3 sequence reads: CASSYEETQYF. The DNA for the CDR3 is TGCGCCAGCAGCTATGAGGAGACCCAGTACTTC. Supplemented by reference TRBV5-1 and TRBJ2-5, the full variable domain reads KAGVTQTPRYLIKTRGQQVTLSCSPISGHRSVSWYQQTPGQGLQFLFEYFSETQRNKGNFPGRFSGRQFSNSRSEMNVSTLELGDSALYLCASSYEETQYFGPGTRLLVL.

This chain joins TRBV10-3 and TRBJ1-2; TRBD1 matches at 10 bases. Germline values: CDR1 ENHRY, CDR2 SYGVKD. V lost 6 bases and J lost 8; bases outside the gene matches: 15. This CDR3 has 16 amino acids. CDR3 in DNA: TGTGCCATCAGCGACATGAAGGACAGGGGGATTGGCGGCTACACCTTC. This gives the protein CAISDMKDRGIGGYTF.

Here the CDR3 DNA reads TGTGCCAGCAGTTTAGTGGGGCGGGGGCTAGTCTTCTACAATGAGCAGTTCTTC. This codes for CASSLVGRGLVFYNEQFF. V and J are TRBV28 and TRBJ2-1; D perhaps matches TRBD2 (7 bases). The germline V gene has CDR1 MDHEN and CDR2 SYDVKM. Trimming removed 2 bases at V and 3 bases at J, with 20 bases between. The CDR3 extends over 18 amino acids.

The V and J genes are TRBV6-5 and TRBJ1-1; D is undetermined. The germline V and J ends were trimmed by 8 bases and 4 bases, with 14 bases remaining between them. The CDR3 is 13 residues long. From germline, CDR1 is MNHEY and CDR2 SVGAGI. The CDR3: CASWTIEGTEAFF. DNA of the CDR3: TGTGCCAGCTGGACCATTGAGGGCACTGAAGCTTTCTTT.

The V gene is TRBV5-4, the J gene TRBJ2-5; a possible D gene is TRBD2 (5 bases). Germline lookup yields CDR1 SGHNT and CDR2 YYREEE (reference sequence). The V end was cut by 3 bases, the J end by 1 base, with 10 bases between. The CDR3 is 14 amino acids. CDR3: CASSWSGGQETQYF. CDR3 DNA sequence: TGTGCCAGCAGCTGGAGCGGCGGCCAAGAGACCCAGTACTTC.

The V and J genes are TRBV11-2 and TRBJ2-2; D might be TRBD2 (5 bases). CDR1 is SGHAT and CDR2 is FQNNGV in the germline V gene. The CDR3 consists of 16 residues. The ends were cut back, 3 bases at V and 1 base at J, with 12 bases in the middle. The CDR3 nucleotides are TGTGCCAGCAGCTTCCACACCGGACTGAACACCGGGGAGCTGTTTTTT. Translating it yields CASSFHTGLNTGELFF.

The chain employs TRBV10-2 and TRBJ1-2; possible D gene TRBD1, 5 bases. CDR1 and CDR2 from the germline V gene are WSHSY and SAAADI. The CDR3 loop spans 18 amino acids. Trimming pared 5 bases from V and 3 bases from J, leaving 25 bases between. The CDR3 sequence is CASSPQGVGHIFHYGYTF. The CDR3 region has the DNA TGCGCCAGCAGTCCGCAGGGTGTCGGGCACATTTTTCACTATGGCTACACCTTC.

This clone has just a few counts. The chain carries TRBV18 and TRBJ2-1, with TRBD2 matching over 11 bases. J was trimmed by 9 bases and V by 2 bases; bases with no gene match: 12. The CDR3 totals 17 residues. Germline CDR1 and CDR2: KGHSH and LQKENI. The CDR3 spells CASSPTASGGLTGEQFF. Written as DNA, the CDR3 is TGTGCCAGCTCACCAACGGCTAGCGGGGGGCTAACCGGTGAGCAGTTCTTC.

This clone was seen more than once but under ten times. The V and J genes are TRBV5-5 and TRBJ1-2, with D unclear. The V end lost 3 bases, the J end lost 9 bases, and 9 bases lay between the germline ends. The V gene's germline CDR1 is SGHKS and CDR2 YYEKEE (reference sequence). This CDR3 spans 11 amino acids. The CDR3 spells CASSSDGSYTF. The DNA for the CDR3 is TGTGCCAGCAGCTCAGACGGGAGCTACACCTTC.

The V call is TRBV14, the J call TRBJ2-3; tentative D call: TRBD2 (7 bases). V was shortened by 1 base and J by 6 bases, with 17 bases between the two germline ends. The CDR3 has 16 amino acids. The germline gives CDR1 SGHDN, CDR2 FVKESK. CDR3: CASSQAGGAYVDTQYF. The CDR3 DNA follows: TGTGCCAGCAGCCAAGCTGGGGGGGCCTACGTGGATACGCAGTATTTT.

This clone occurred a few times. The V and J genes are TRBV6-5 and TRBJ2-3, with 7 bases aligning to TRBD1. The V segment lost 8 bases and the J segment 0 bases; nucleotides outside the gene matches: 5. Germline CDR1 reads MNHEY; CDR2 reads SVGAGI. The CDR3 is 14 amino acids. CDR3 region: CASHRGSSTDTQYF. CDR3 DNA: TGTGCCAGCCACAGGGGATCCAGCACAGATACGCAGTATTTT.

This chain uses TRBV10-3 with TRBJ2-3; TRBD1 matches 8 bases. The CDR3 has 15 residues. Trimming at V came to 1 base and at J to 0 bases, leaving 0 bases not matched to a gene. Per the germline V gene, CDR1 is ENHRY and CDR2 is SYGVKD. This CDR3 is CAISEYRGSTDTQYF. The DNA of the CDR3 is TGTGCCATCAGTGAGTACAGGGGGAGCACAGATACGCAGTATTTT.

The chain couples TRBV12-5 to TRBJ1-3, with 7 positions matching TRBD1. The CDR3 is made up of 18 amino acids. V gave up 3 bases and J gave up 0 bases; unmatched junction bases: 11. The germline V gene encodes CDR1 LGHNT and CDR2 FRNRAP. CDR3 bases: TGTGCTAGTGGTTTTCCCGACAGGGCCCTTAGCTCTGGAAACACCATATATTTT. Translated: CASGFPDRALSSGNTIYF.

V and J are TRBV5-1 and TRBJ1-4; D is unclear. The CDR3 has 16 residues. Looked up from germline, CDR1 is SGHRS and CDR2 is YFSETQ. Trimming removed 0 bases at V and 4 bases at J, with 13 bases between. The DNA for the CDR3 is TGCGCCAGCAGCTTGGACCCCCTCGGGATTAATGAAAAACTGTTTTTT. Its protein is CASSLDPLGINEKLFF. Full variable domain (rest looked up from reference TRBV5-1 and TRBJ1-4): KAGVTQTPRYLIKTRGQQVTLSCSPISGHRSVSWYQQTPGQGLQFLFEYFSETQRNKGNFPGRFSGRQFSNSRSEMNVSTLELGDSALYLCASSLDPLGINEKLFFGSGTQLSVL.

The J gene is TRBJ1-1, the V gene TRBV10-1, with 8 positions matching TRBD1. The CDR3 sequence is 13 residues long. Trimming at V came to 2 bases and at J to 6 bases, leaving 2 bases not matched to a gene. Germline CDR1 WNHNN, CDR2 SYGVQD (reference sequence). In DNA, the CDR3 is TGCGCCAGCAGTGAGCAACAGGGGGCTGAAGCTTTCTTT. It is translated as CASSEQQGAEAFF.

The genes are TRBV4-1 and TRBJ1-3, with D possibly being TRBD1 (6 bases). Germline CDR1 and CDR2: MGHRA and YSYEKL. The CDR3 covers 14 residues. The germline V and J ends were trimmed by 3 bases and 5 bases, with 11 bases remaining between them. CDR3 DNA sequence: TGCGCCAGCAGCCACATGGGACAACGAAACACCATATATTTT. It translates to CASSHMGQRNTIYF.

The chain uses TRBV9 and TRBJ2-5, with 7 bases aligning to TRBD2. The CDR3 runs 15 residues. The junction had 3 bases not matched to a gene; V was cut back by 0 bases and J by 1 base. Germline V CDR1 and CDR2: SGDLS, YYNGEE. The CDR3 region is CASSVGGGIQETQYF. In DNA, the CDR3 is TGTGCCAGCAGCGTAGGGGGGGGGATCCAAGAGACCCAGTACTTC. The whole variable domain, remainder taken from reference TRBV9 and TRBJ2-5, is DSGVTQTPKHLITATGQRVTLRCSPRSGDLSVYWYQQSLDQGLQFLIQYYNGEERAKGNILERFSAQQFPDLHSELNLSSLELGDSALYFCASSVGGGIQETQYFGPGTRLLVL.

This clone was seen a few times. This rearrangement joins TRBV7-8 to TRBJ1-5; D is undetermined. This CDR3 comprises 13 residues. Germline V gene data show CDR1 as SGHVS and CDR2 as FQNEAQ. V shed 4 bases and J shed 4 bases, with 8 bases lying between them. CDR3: CASSSNRNQPQHF. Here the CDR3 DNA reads TGTGCCAGCAGCTCCAATAGAAATCAGCCCCAGCATTTT.

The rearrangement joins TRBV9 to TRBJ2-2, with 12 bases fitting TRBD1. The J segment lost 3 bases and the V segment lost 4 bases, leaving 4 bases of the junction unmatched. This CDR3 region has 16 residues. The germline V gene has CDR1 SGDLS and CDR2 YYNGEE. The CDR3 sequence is CASSRGQGADTGELFF. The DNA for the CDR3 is TGTGCCAGCAGCAGGGGACAGGGGGCGGACACCGGGGAGCTGTTTTTT.

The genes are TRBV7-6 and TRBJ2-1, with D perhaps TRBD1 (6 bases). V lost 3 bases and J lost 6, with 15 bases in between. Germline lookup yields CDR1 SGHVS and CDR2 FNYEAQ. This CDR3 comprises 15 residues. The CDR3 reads CASSFGTTGRNEQFF. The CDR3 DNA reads TGTGCCAGCAGCTTCGGGACAACTGGACGCAATGAGCAGTTCTTC. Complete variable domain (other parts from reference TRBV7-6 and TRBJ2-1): GAGVSQSPRYKVTKRGQDVALRCDPISGHVSLYWYRQALGQGPEFLTYFNYEAQQDKSGLPNDRFSAERPEGSISTLTIQRTEQRDSAMYRCASSFGTTGRNEQFFGPGTRLTVL.

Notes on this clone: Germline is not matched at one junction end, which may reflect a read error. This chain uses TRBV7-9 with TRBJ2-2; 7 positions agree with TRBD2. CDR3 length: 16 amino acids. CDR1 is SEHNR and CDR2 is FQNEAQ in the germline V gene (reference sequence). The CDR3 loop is CSSSLGTKVGTGELFF. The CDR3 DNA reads TGTTCCAGCAGCCTCGGGACTAAAGTAGGCACCGGGGAGCTGTTTTTT.

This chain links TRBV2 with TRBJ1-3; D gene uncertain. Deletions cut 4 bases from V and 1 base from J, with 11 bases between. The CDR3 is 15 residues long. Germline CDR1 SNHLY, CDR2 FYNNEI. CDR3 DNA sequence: TGTGCCAGCAGTGGGGCCAGAAGTTCTGGAAACACCATATATTTT. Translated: CASSGARSSGNTIYF.

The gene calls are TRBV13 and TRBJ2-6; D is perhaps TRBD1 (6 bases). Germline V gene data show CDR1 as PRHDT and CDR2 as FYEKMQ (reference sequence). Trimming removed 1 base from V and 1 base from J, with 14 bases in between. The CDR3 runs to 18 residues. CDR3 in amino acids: CASSLEGERSSGANVLTF. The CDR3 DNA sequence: TGTGCCAGCAGCTTAGAGGGGGAGAGGAGTTCTGGGGCCAACGTCCTGACTTTC. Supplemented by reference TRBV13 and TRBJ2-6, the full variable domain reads AAGVIQSPRHLIKEKRETATLKCYPIPRHDTVYWYQQGPGQDPQFLISFYEKMQSDKGSIPDRFSAQQFSDYHSELNMSSLELGDSALYFCASSLEGERSSGANVLTFGAGSRLTVL.